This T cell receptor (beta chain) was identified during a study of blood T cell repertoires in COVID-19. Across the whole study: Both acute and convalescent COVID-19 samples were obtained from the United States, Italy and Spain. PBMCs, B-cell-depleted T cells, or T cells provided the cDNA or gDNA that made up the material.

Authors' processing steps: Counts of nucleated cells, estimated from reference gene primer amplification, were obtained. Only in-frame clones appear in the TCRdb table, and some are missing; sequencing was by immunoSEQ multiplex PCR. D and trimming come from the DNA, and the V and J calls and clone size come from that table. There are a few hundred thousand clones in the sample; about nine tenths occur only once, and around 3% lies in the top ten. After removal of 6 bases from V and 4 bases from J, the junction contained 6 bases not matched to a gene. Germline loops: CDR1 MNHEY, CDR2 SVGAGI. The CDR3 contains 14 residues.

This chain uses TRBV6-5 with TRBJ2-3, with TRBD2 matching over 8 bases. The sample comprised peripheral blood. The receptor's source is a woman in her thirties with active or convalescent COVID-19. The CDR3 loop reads CASSSGGDADTQYF. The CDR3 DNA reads TGTGCCAGCAGCTCGGGGGGGGACGCAGATACGCAGTATTTT.